Following are 26 T cell receptor beta chains from one sample sequenced in a study of vaccination and CD4 T cells after COVID-19. An Oncomine TCR Beta short-read assay was used to sequence the DNA from cultured CD4+ T cells. One entry per CDR3 protein results from TCRdb running MiXCR on the PCR reads. Here the sample spans around 27,000 distinct CDR3 sequences, 35% to 40% being singletons. The antigens these receptors bind are not known. As to time point: late sampling 161 to 241 days after vaccination in a few convalescent patients. Specified treatment: approximately 9-day PBMC culture with coronavirus spike peptide pools or control peptides (ViraFEST assay). Material: CD4+ T cells from blood, cultured in vitro, obtained about 7 months after SARS-CoV-2 vaccination. The receptors here all came from a human donor who had recovered from COVID-19.

This clonotype is medium-sized by share. The rearrangement joins TRBV27 to TRBJ2-2; D unresolved. The germline gives CDR1 MNHEY, CDR2 SMNVEV (reference sequence). V was shortened by 2 bases and J by 1 base, with 14 bases between the two germline ends. This CDR3 region has 17 residues. CDR3 coding DNA: TGTGCCAGCAGTTTACGTCCCAGGCTTTTGAACACCGGGGAGCTGTTTTTT. As protein: CASSLRPRLLNTGELFF.

The V call is TRBV6-2 or TRBV6-3, the J call TRBJ2-3, with 9 bases fitting TRBD2. The CDR3 spans 17 residues. V trimming: 2 bases; J trimming: 0 bases; junction bases outside the gene matches: 6. Looked up from germline, CDR1 is MNHEY and CDR2 is SVGEGT. CDR3 amino acids: CASSYRLAGISTDTQYF. As DNA, the CDR3 is TGTGCCAGCAGTTACCGGCTAGCGGGGATTAGCACAGATACGCAGTATTTT.

V usage is TRBV12-3 or TRBV12-4 and J usage is TRBJ1-6; 9 nucleotides line up with TRBD1. V was clipped by 6 bases and J by 10 bases; unmatched bases: 10. This CDR3 comprises 15 residues. CDR3 protein: CASRTGQGLFSPLHF. The CDR3 DNA reads TGTGCCAGCAGAACGGGACAGGGTTTGTTCTCACCCCTCCACTTT.

This clonotype was seen only a few times. This chain connects TRBV20-1 to TRBJ1-6, with a weak D call TRBD1 (5 bases). The ends were cut back, 5 bases at V and 7 bases at J, with 18 bases in the middle. The CDR3 has 15 amino acids. Per germline, CDR1 DFQATT and CDR2 SNEGSKA (reference sequence). CDR3 amino acids: CSAFQSGTFNSPLHF. The CDR3 DNA follows: TGCAGTGCTTTTCAATCCGGGACTTTCAATTCACCCCTCCACTTT.

This clonotype was recorded a few times. J is TRBJ1-1 and V is TRBV20-1; D unresolved. V was pared by 0 bases and J by 1 base, with 9 bases between. In germline, CDR1 is DFQATT, CDR2 SNEGSKA (reference sequence). The CDR3 runs 14 residues. CDR3 sequence: CSARDGSTNTEAFF. The CDR3 DNA follows: TGCAGTGCTAGAGATGGTAGCACGAACACTGAAGCTTTCTTT.

The chain joins TRBV28 to TRBJ2-7; a possible D gene is TRBD2 (6 bases). CDR3 size: 16 residues. Germline assignment: CDR1 MDHEN and CDR2 SYDVKM. Trimming removed 3 bases at V and 0 bases at J, with 15 bases between. The CDR3 bases are TGTGCCAGCAGTTTTTCTTTAGCGGCGTTCTCCTACGAGCAGTACTTC. The encoded protein is CASSFSLAAFSYEQYF.

The chain carries TRBV19 and TRBJ1-5; 7 nucleotides agree with TRBD1. The CDR3 loop spans 15 amino acids. Trimming cost V 7 bases and J 4 bases; bases outside gene matches: 10. Germline CDR1 reads LNHDA; CDR2 reads SQIVND (reference sequence). The CDR3 DNA reads TGTGCCAGTACCCTTGGGACAGAAACGAATCAGCCCCAGCATTTT. As protein: CASTLGTETNQPQHF.

This clonotype came up a few times. The rearrangement links TRBV7-9 to TRBJ1-5; weak D call: TRBD1 (5 bases). The germline V and J ends were trimmed by 1 base and 9 bases, with 13 bases remaining between them. Germline V gene data show CDR1 as SEHNR and CDR2 as FQNEAQ (reference sequence). CDR3 length: 14 residues. CDR3 in amino acids: CASSLGRSQGPQHF. The CDR3 nucleotides read TGTGCCAGCAGCTTAGGACGGTCTCAGGGGCCCCAGCATTTT.

The chain uses TRBV6-1 and TRBJ2-6, with unresolved D. V dropped 5 bases and J dropped 2 bases, with 7 bases sitting between them. There are 14 residues in the CDR3. Germline V gene lookup returns CDR1 MNHNS and CDR2 SASEGT. The CDR3 sequence is CASSTLTGANVLTF. DNA for the CDR3: TGTGCCAGCAGTACATTGACTGGGGCCAACGTCCTGACTTTC.

This clonotype has just a few counts. The gene calls are TRBV6-2 or TRBV6-3 and TRBJ2-7, with TRBD2 matching over 9 bases. Trimming cost V 4 bases and J 2 bases; bases outside gene matches: 0. Per germline, CDR1 MNHEY and CDR2 SVGEGT. The CDR3 has 13 residues. CDR3 loop: CASSWTSAYEQYF. The CDR3, as DNA: TGTGCCAGCAGTTGGACTAGCGCCTACGAGCAGTACTTC.

This clonotype was found a few times. CDR3 protein: CASSSPGTNRKTQYF. The CDR3 coding sequence is TGTGCCAGCAGCTCCCCGGGGACAAACCGGAAGACCCAGTACTTC. The V gene is TRBV7-2, the J gene TRBJ2-5; the D gene is possibly TRBD1 (6 bases). Looked up from germline, CDR1 is SGHTA and CDR2 is FQGNSA. Trimming left V 4 bases short and J 6 bases short, with 18 bases between. The CDR3 is made up of 15 amino acids. Looking up the rest from reference TRBV7-2 and TRBJ2-5 gives the full variable domain: GAGVSQSPSNKVTEKGKDVELRCDPISGHTALYWYRQSLGQGLEFLIYFQGNSAPDKSGLPSDRFSAERTGGSVSTLTIQRTQQEDSAVYLCASSSPGTNRKTQYFGPGTRLLVL.

This chain links TRBV6-1 with TRBJ1-2, with 7 nucleotides matching TRBD1. Trimming took 7 bases from V and 5 from J; bases not matched to a gene: 4. The CDR3 runs 12 residues. Germline CDR1 is MNHNS and CDR2 is SASEGT. CDR3 DNA sequence: TGTGCCAGCAATGCAGGGGGGTATGGCTACACCTTC. Its protein product is CASNAGGYGYTF.

This clonotype occurred once. The V call is TRBV2, the J call TRBJ2-3; D is unclear. The CDR3 spans 13 residues. With 1 base removed from V and 6 bases from J, the gap between germline ends came to 8 bases. The germline V gene has CDR1 SNHLY and CDR2 FYNNEI. Here the CDR3 reads CASSEGSGDTQYF. The CDR3 DNA sequence: TGTGCCAGCAGTGAAGGGAGTGGGGATACGCAGTATTTT.

DNA for the CDR3: TGCACCAGCAGCCATCCCATCCTACAAGGGGGAGGCGAGCAGTACTTC. Its protein is CTSSHPILQGGGEQYF. The gene calls are TRBV1 and TRBJ2-7; TRBD1, the table's D call, was not compared with the DNA. TRBV1 is an annotated pseudogene. The CDR3 sequence is 16 residues long.

The V call is TRBV11-1, the J call TRBJ2-5, with TRBD1 matching 9 bases. Germline trimming cut 5 bases from V and 2 bases from J; bases unmatched to any gene: 3. From germline, CDR1 is SGHAT and CDR2 FQDESV (reference sequence). This CDR3 is built from 14 residues. The DNA for the CDR3 is TGTGCCAGCAGCGGGACAGGGTTGCAAGAGACCCAGTACTTC. Translated, it gives CASSGTGLQETQYF.

The chain links TRBV7-2 to TRBJ1-1; 7 bases are a match to TRBD1. This CDR3 comprises 14 residues. Trimming took 2 bases from V and 4 from J; bases not matched to a gene: 4. CDR1 and CDR2 from the germline V gene are SGHTA and FQGNSA. Here the CDR3 reads CASSLRGGGTEAFF. CDR3 in DNA: TGTGCCAGCAGCTTAAGAGGGGGCGGCACTGAAGCTTTCTTT. Complete variable domain (other parts from reference TRBV7-2 and TRBJ1-1): GAGVSQSPSNKVTEKGKDVELRCDPISGHTALYWYRQSLGQGLEFLIYFQGNSAPDKSGLPSDRFSAERTGGSVSTLTIQRTQQEDSAVYLCASSLRGGGTEAFFGQGTRLTVV.

This clonotype was observed a few times. The chain recombines TRBV19 with TRBJ1-2; possible D gene TRBD1, 6 bases. V lost 5 bases to trimming and J lost 4 bases, with 26 bases between them. The CDR3 has 18 amino acids. Per the germline V gene, CDR1 is LNHDA and CDR2 is SQIVND (reference sequence). CDR3 amino acids: CASSSRSGGHLISYGYTF. The CDR3 DNA reads TGTGCCAGTAGTTCCCGGTCCGGGGGACATCTCATCTCCTATGGCTACACCTTC.

The table lists this clonotype with a few counts. This chain uses TRBV2 with TRBJ2-1; 9 bases match TRBD2. There are 15 residues in the CDR3. Germline V lookup: CDR1 SNHLY, CDR2 FYNNEI. Trimming removed 1 base from V and 7 bases from J; junction bases left unmatched: 5. The CDR3 region has the DNA TGTGCCAGCAGTGAAGGGCGGACTAGCGCTAATGAGCAGTTCTTC. Residues: CASSEGRTSANEQFF.

With regard to this clonotype: A read error is likely, as this CDR3 ends without the conserved phenylalanine or tryptophan. This chain links TRBV6-1 with TRBJ2-5; D is perhaps TRBD2 (5 bases). CDR1 is MNHNS, CDR2 SASEGT, per germline. This CDR3 is built from 13 residues. V lost 6 bases and J lost 5, with 13 bases in between. The CDR3 protein is CASREMRRETQYL. The CDR3 DNA reads TGTGCCAGCAGAGAAATGAGGAGGGAGACCCAGTACTTA.

This clonotype was seen only a few times. The chain joins TRBV7-2 to TRBJ2-7; D is possibly TRBD1 (5 bases). Trimming pared 1 base from V and 2 bases from J, leaving 12 bases between. The CDR3 extends over 15 amino acids. The germline V gene encodes CDR1 SGHTA and CDR2 FQGNSA. The CDR3 reads CASSLVAGLAYEQYF. As DNA, the CDR3 is TGTGCCAGCAGCTTAGTGGCAGGGTTGGCCTACGAGCAGTACTTC.

This chain joins TRBV21-1 and TRBJ2-3; the tabulated D call, TRBD1, remains unverified against the DNA. TRBV21-1 is a pseudogene locus. CDR3 length equals 15 residues. In DNA form, the CDR3 reads TGTGCCACCCCCCACTCGAGGCGAGGCACAGATACGCAGTATTTT. Translating gives CATPHSRRGTDTQYF.

The CDR3 protein is CASSLGWEGGGEKLFF. DNA for the CDR3: TGTGCCAGCAGCTTAGGTTGGGAAGGCGGAGGTGAAAAACTGTTTTTT. This chain connects TRBV7-2 to TRBJ1-4, with unresolved D. Germline V gene data show CDR1 as SGHTA and CDR2 as FQGNSA. V was pared by 1 base and J by 7 bases, with 16 bases between. The CDR3 runs 16 residues.

This clonotype has a handful of counts. This chain links TRBV7-2 with TRBJ2-2, with D tentatively TRBD2 (7 bases). The V end was cut by 1 base, the J end by 4 bases, with 13 bases between. This CDR3 has 16 amino acids. The germline V gene encodes CDR1 SGHTA and CDR2 FQGNSA. The chain's CDR3 is CASSLGGGMTTGELFF. The CDR3 coding sequence is TGTGCCAGCAGCTTAGGGGGGGGCATGACCACCGGGGAGCTGTTTTTT.

The CDR3 bases are TGTGCCAGCAGCCCGGCTTATACGCAGTATTTT. This translates into CASSPAYTQYF. V usage is TRBV7-9 and J usage is TRBJ2-3; D unclear. Looked up from germline, CDR1 is SEHNR and CDR2 is FQNEAQ (reference sequence). CDR3 length equals 11 residues. Trimming removed 5 bases at V and 7 bases at J, with 7 bases between.

V is TRBV20-1 and J is TRBJ2-7, with D hard to call. The CDR3 length is 15 residues. Germline V gene lookup returns CDR1 DFQATT and CDR2 SNEGSKA (reference sequence). Trimming pared 3 bases from V and 4 bases from J, leaving 19 bases between. The DNA of the CDR3 is TGCAGTGCTAGTAGCCTCCTAGTAAACCAGTACGAGCAGTACTTC. This sequence encodes CSASSLLVNQYEQYF.

This clonotype appeared a few times. V and J are TRBV19 and TRBJ2-3; TRBD2 matches at 7 bases. Per germline, CDR1 LNHDA and CDR2 SQIVND (reference sequence). This CDR3 has 13 amino acids. Trimming cost V 5 bases and J 5 bases; bases outside gene matches: 4. Written as DNA, the CDR3 is TGTGCCAGTAGTTCGACTAGCCAAGATACGCAGTATTTT. This sequence encodes CASSSTSQDTQYF. Full variable domain (outside the CDR3, taken from reference TRBV19 and TRBJ2-3): DGGITQSPKYLFRKEGQNVTLSCEQNLNHDAMYWYRQDPGQGLRLIYYSQIVNDFQKGDIAEGYSVSREKKESFPLTVTSAQKNPTAFYLCASSSTSQDTQYFGPGTRLTVL.